This note documents a single TCR beta chain sequence. This CDR3 comprises 14 residues. With V trimmed by 5 bases and J by 7 bases, 4 bases remained unmatched. The V gene's germline CDR1 is LGHNA and CDR2 YNFKEQ. The data originate from a study of blood T cell repertoires in COVID-19. Repertoires were generated with immunoSEQ multiplex PCR, while TCRdb's copy carries only in-frame clones and drops some. The table records almost 200,000 clones, approximately 80% of them present only once. Sequencing used peripheral blood. This sequence was found in a man in his fifties or sixties with COVID-19, enrolled during active disease. The chain is built from TRBV4-2 and TRBJ1-6, with TRBD1 identical over 8 bases. Here the CDR3 DNA reads TGTGCCAGCAGCGGACAGGGCTTAAATTCACCCCTCCACTTT. It specifies CASSGQGLNSPLHF.